This TCR beta chain originates from a study of human T cells and chemical hapten exposure. For the study at large: Slight differences in pooled library volume were the main source of varying TCR yields across samples.

Whole-study findings and limits: Following DPC sensitization, TCRs present above 1 in 1000 frequency showed no change.

It was the library that attached unique molecular identifiers to individual cDNA molecules. Authors' methods: Samples had a median of about 95,000 TCRs, ranging roughly 20,000 to 690,600. From the 5' RACE reads, TCRdb called clonotypes with MiXCR, one entry per CDR3 protein. These V and J calls derive from TCRdb rather than the authors' analysis. Among more than 60,000 distinct CDR3 sequences listed, about 15% were seen once. The starting material, unfractionated whole blood, was used for total RNA extraction. Turning to this clonotype: What it binds is not known.

This CDR3 comprises 13 residues. V was trimmed by 5 bases and J by 10 bases, leaving 20 bases between them. The V gene's germline CDR1 is GTSNPN and CDR2 SVGIG (reference sequence). This rearrangement joins TRBV30 to TRBJ1-1; no firm D call. This receptor was taken from a female donor in good health. The CDR3 sequence is CAWQQPSKNGAFF. The CDR3 DNA sequence: TGTGCCTGGCAACAACCGTCGAAAAATGGAGCTTTCTTT.